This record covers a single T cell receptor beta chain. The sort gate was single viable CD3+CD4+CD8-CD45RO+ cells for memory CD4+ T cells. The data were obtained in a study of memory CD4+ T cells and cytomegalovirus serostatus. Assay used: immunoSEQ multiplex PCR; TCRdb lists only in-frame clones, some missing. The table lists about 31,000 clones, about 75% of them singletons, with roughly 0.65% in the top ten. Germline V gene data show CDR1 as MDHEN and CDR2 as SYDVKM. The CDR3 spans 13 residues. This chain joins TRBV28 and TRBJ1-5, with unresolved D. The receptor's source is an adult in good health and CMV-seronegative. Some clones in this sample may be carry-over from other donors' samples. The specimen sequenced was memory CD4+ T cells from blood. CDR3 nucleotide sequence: TGTGGGTCAGACGTAGATAGCAATCAGCCCCAGCATTTT. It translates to CGSDVDSNQPQHF.